This note documents a single TCR beta chain sequence. The sample belongs to a study of blood T cell repertoires in COVID-19. This CDR3 is 16 amino acids long. The junction had 9 bases not matched to a gene; V was cut back by 1 base and J by 3 bases. Germline CDR1 and CDR2: MNHEY and SMNVEV (reference sequence). Per the study methods: Reference gene primer amplification gave nucleated cell count estimates. This table comes from immunoSEQ multiplex PCR, and its TCRdb copy is limited to in-frame clones, with some not included. That table supplies the V and J calls and clone size; D and trimming were determined from the DNA. The top ten clones hold 2.5% to 3% of a sample with 250,000 or so clones, roughly 85% of them seen once.

V gene TRBV27 combines with J gene TRBJ2-7; 7 bases line up with TRBD2. The sequence derives from a woman in her thirties with active or convalescent COVID-19. Sequencing was performed on peripheral blood. CDR3 in amino acids: CASSLFLGGNHYEQYF. The CDR3 region has the DNA TGTGCCAGCAGTTTATTTTTGGGGGGGAATCACTACGAGCAGTACTTC.